The next 7 T cell receptor beta chains were all read from a single sample in a study of glioma-infiltrating T cells. Amplification of TCR alpha and beta CDR3 regions from RNA used iRepertoire nested multiplex PCR. TCRdb used MiXCR to reprocess the multiplex PCR reads, holding one entry per CDR3 protein. The table shows over 15,000 distinct CDR3 sequences, with roughly 64% occurring only once. Sequencing was performed on glioma tissue, nonneoplastic brain tissue, or PBMCs (not recorded which). These receptors were collected from a human donor with low-grade glioma or glioblastoma, undergoing nonglioma brain surgery, or in good health (not recorded which).

CDR3 region: CASSARDRATYEQYF. CDR3 coding DNA: TGTGCCAGCAGCGCCCGGGACAGGGCCACCTACGAGCAGTACTTC. The chain uses TRBV7-6 and TRBJ2-7, with 9 bases lining up with TRBD1. V gave up 5 bases and J gave up 2 bases; unmatched junction bases: 7. From germline, CDR1 is SGHVS and CDR2 FNYEAQ. CDR3 length: 15 residues.

V usage is TRBV2 and J usage is TRBJ1-5; the D gene is possibly TRBD1 (5 bases). V was clipped by 4 bases and J by 8 bases, with 15 bases between them. There are 14 residues in the CDR3. Looked up from germline, CDR1 is SNHLY and CDR2 is FYNNEI. The DNA of the CDR3 is TGTGCCAGCAGTGTTCCGGGGGGGTTCGAGCCCCAGCATTTT. It specifies CASSVPGGFEPQHF. Full variable domain (outside the CDR3, taken from reference TRBV2 and TRBJ1-5): EPEVTQTPSHQVTQMGQEVILRCVPISNHLYFYWYRQILGQKVEFLVSFYNNEISEKSEIFDDQFSVERPDGSNFTLKIRSTKLEDSAMYFCASSVPGGFEPQHFGDGTRLSIL.

The V call is TRBV27, the J call TRBJ2-5; a weak D match, TRBD1 (6 bases). This CDR3 is built from 12 residues. Trimming removed 6 bases from V and 5 bases from J, with 10 bases in between. Germline-derived CDR1 and CDR2 are MNHEY and SMNVEV (reference sequence). The CDR3: CASRQGYETQYF. Written as DNA, the CDR3 is TGTGCCAGCAGACAGGGTTACGAGACCCAGTACTTC.

This chain links TRBV7-2 with TRBJ1-1; tentatively, D is TRBD1 (5 bases). V was cut by 4 bases and J by 1 base, with 10 bases left in between. This CDR3 region has 14 residues. Germline CDR1 SGHTA, CDR2 FQGNSA. CDR3 bases: TGTGCCAGCAGCTACCCAGGGAGGAACACTGAAGCTTTCTTT. Encoded protein: CASSYPGRNTEAFF.

This chain joins TRBV27 and TRBJ2-1; D gene uncertain. The V gene's germline CDR1 is MNHEY and CDR2 SMNVEV (reference sequence). This CDR3 comprises 14 residues. Deletions cut 4 bases from V and 2 bases from J, with 9 bases between. DNA for the CDR3: TGTGCCAGCAGTTGGTCTGGACCCTACAATGAGCAGTTCTTC. Amino acids: CASSWSGPYNEQFF.

This clonotype is a singleton in its sample. CDR3 loop: CASSWTGYEQYF. In nucleotides, the CDR3 is TGTGCCAGCAGCTGGACTGGATACGAGCAGTACTTC. The chain uses TRBV11-2 and TRBJ2-1; perhaps TRBD2 as D (5 bases). The J call may not be correct, given that the DNA end is closer to TRBJ2-7. Germline V gene lookup returns CDR1 SGHAT and CDR2 FQNNGV. This CDR3 spans 12 amino acids.

The J gene is TRBJ2-2, the V gene TRBV30, with TRBD1 as a possible D gene (5 bases). Germline CDR1 and CDR2: GTSNPN and SVGIG (reference sequence). Trimming shortened V by 0 bases and J by 5 bases, and 10 bases separated the two germline ends. The CDR3 totals 14 residues. CDR3 in amino acids: CAWSVGVQTGELFF. The CDR3 nucleotides read TGTGCCTGGAGTGTAGGGGTTCAGACCGGGGAGCTGTTTTTT.